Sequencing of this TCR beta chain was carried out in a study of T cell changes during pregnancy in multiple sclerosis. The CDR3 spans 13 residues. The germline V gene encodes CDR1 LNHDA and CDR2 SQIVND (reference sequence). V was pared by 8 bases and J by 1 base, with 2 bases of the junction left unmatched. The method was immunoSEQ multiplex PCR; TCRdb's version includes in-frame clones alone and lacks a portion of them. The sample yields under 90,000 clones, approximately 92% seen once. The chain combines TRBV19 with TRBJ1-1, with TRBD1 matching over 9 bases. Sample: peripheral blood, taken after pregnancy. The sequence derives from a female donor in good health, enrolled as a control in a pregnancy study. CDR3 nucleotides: TGTGCCAGTGGGGACAGGGCGAACACTGAAGCTTTCTTT. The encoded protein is CASGDRANTEAFF.